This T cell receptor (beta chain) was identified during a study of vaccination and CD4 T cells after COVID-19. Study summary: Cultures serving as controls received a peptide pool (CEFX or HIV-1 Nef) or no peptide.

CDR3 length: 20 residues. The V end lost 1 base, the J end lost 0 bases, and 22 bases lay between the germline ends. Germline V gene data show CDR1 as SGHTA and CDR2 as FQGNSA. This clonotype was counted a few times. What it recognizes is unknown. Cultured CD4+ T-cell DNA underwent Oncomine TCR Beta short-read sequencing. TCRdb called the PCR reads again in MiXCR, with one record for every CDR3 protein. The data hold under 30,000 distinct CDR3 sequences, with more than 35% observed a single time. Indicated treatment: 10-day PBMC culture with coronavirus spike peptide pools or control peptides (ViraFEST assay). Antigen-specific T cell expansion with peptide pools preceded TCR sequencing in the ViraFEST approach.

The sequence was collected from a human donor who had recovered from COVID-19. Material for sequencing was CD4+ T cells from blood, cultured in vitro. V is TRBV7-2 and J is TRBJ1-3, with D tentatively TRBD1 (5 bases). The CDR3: CASSLVGPEGRGPSGNTIYF. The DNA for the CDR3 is TGTGCCAGCAGCTTAGTAGGCCCCGAGGGGAGGGGACCCTCTGGAAACACCATATATTTT.